Listed here are 2 T cell receptor beta chains from one sample, sequenced in a study of OX40 agonist ivuxolimab in advanced cancers. The repertoire was sequenced with immunoSEQ multiplex PCR; TCRdb's copy has only in-frame clones and lacks some. The table records around 43,000 clones, approximately 89% of them present only once. The sample here was CD4+ or CD8+ T cells sorted from blood, taken in a trial of the OX40 agonist ivuxolimab. Every receptor here comes from an adult with an advanced solid tumor such as melanoma, head and neck, liver or kidney cancer.

This chain links TRBV5-4 with TRBJ2-1, with D perhaps matching TRBD2 (6 bases). This CDR3 spans 15 amino acids. The V and J ends lost 8 bases and 0 bases respectively, with 15 bases between them. Germline CDR1 reads SGHNT; CDR2 reads YYREEE (reference sequence). CDR3 sequence reads: CASRQGLPSYNEQFF. Written as DNA, the CDR3 is TGTGCCAGTCGCCAGGGACTTCCCTCCTACAATGAGCAGTTCTTC.

This rearrangement joins TRBV11-2 to TRBJ2-2; D might be TRBD2 (6 bases). Germline V lookup: CDR1 SGHAT, CDR2 FQNNGV. Trimming left V 5 bases short and J 6 bases short, with 13 bases between. The CDR3 has 14 amino acids. In DNA, the CDR3 is TGTGCCAGCAGCCCAATTTGGGGGGCCGGGGAGCTGTTTTTT. This gives the protein CASSPIWGAGELFF.